This T cell receptor beta chain was identified during a study of identical twins. This clonotype occurred many times. Its antigen is currently unknown. Study results and limitations: Fewer insertions characterized abundant cord blood beta clonotypes, whereas memory repertoires showed none. Models predicted too little out-of-frame TCR alpha sharing in monozygotic twins. In drawing conclusions, the study used cross-sectional statistical analysis and did not follow the same donors.

A universal primer site was incorporated via template switching, and the cDNA contained unique molecular identifiers. TCRdb recomputed calls from the 5' RACE reads with MiXCR, one row per CDR3 protein. The sample contains approximately 410,000 distinct CDR3 sequences, approximately 17% of which appear only once. Germline CDR1 LNHDA, CDR2 SQIVND (reference sequence). CDR3 length: 14 amino acids. V shed 2 bases and J shed 4 bases, with 12 bases lying between them. V is TRBV19 and J is TRBJ2-7, with D possibly being TRBD2 (6 bases). This clonotype was obtained from a man aged 50 to 60 in good health. Sequenced material: naive T cells sorted from blood. The CDR3 protein is CASSIYDGGYEQYF. CDR3 nucleotides: TGTGCCAGTAGTATATATGACGGGGGATACGAGCAGTACTTC.